This T cell receptor (beta chain) was recovered during a study of T-cell memory formation after mild COVID-19. Study results and caveats: Some clones that responded turned up in pre-infection memory, which suggests that cross-reactive memory joined in.

This clonotype was observed a few times. Its antigen is currently unknown. It was 5'RACE with constant-segment primers that produced the TCR alpha and TCR beta cDNA libraries, which carried sample barcodes and UMIs. TCRdb fed the 5' RACE reads into MiXCR, producing one record per CDR3 protein. The table includes about 58,000 distinct CDR3 sequences, about 30% detected once. Germline V gene sequence: CDR1 MGHRA, CDR2 YSYEKL. The V end was cut by 1 base, the J end by 1 base, with 11 bases between. This CDR3 is 15 amino acids long. The clonotype comes from a man between 18 and 29 years old who had mild COVID-19 (a few samples of this study predate the infection). Cell type and time point are not known. Sequencing used PBMCs or a T cell subset sorted from them (not recorded which). The rearrangement joins TRBV4-1 to TRBJ2-7; a possible D gene is TRBD2 (5 bases). The CDR3 sequence is CASSQVRRGSYEQYF. CDR3 nucleotide sequence: TGCGCCAGCAGCCAAGTCCGCCGGGGTTCCTACGAGCAGTACTTC.